The following is a T cell receptor beta chain sequence with its context. The antigen remains unidentified. This CDR3 has 14 amino acids. The V and J ends lost 3 bases and 7 bases respectively, with 13 bases between them. Germline CDR1 is MNHEY and CDR2 is SMNVEV (reference sequence). Though probably carrying unrecorded immune exposures, donors were nominally healthy at sampling. This sample was included in a study of cytomegalovirus exposure and HLA in healthy donors. General observations from the study: Per a prior analysis, the majority of TCR beta V segments were productive roughly 90% or roughly 30% of the time.

PCR involved 60 Vbeta and 13 Jbeta primers. TCRdb's copy holds only in-frame clones and misses some; the assay was immunoSEQ multiplex PCR. This sample's table has more than 130,000 clones. Input material: PBMCs. The V and J genes are TRBV27 and TRBJ1-5; D possibly corresponds to TRBD1 (5 bases). The receptor comes from a man aged 35-49 years in good health and CMV-seronegative. CDR3 sequence: CASSLLGVGQPQHF. The CDR3 coding sequence is TGTGCCAGCAGTTTGTTAGGGGTTGGACAGCCCCAGCATTTT.